This T cell receptor beta chain was obtained from a study of OX40 agonist ivuxolimab in advanced cancers. Study-wide context: In this trial design, patients received ivuxolimab intravenously at 0.01 to 10 mg/kg every 2 weeks. Aged about 20 to 80 with a mean of roughly 63 years, they were 82.7% male. Three patients responded partially, comprising one with hepatocellular carcinoma and two with cutaneous melanoma.

Germline V lookup: CDR1 SGHRS, CDR2 YFSETQ. The CDR3 contains 16 residues. J gave up 10 bases and V 2 bases, and 17 bases lay outside the gene matches. Assay: immunoSEQ multiplex PCR; the TCRdb copy retains only in-frame clones and omits some. This table holds about 100,000 clones, 86% found once. This specimen consisted of CD4+ or CD8+ T cells sorted from blood, obtained in a trial of the OX40 agonist ivuxolimab. The chain combines TRBV5-1 with TRBJ1-1; 7 nucleotides match TRBD1. This sequence originates from an adult with an advanced solid tumor such as melanoma, head and neck, liver or kidney cancer. The CDR3 loop is CASSLFETGPNGGAFF. In nucleotides, the CDR3 is TGCGCCAGCAGCTTATTTGAGACAGGGCCGAACGGCGGAGCTTTCTTT.